Each of the 22 T cell receptor beta chains below was sequenced from the same sample in a study of regulatory T cells in long-lasting Graves disease. Arm-PCR with iRepertoire HTBI primers amplified the CDR3 regions for these TCR beta libraries. MiXCR, applied by TCRdb to the multiplex PCR reads, yields one record per CDR3 protein. In the table there are 530,000 or so distinct CDR3 sequences, roughly 13% of which are singletons. Time point in this sample: newly diagnosed GD, antithyroid drugs for less than 3 months. The authors made the TCR library using RNA they extracted from PBMCs. Another study also made use of these data, one on T cells in Graves' hyperthyroidism and ophthalmopathy.

The specimen comprised peripheral blood mononuclear cells (PBMCs), sampled at new diagnosis, from a patient treated with antithyroid drugs. The receptors originated from a man aged 25 to 45 with Graves disease.

The table lists this clonotype with many counts. The chain is built from TRBV6-1 and TRBJ2-5; 10 bases are shared with TRBD2. Germline V CDR1 and CDR2: MNHNS, SASEGT. The CDR3 has 15 residues. V shed 6 bases, J shed 2 bases, and the junction held 6 bases outside the gene matches. In DNA form, the CDR3 reads TGTGCCAGCAGCCCGGGACTAGCGTTACAAGAGACCCAGTACTTC. It translates to CASSPGLALQETQYF.

The chain employs TRBV18 and TRBJ2-7; TRBD1 agrees at 9 bases. The J segment lost 3 bases and the V segment lost 2 bases, leaving 5 bases of the junction unmatched. Germline CDR1 KGHSH, CDR2 LQKENI. The CDR3 has 15 residues. CDR3 sequence: CASSPEGTGLYEQYF. CDR3 nucleotides: TGTGCCAGCTCACCAGAAGGGACAGGGCTCTACGAGCAGTACTTC.

This chain uses TRBV15 with TRBJ2-2; no firm D call. CDR1 and CDR2 (germline): LNHNV, YYDKDF (reference sequence). The V end lost 0 bases, the J end lost 1 base, and 12 bases lay between the germline ends. CDR3 length equals 17 residues. The CDR3 here is CATSRDRNPLNTGELFF. The CDR3 coding sequence is TGTGCCACCAGCAGAGATAGAAATCCATTGAACACCGGGGAGCTGTTTTTT.

This clonotype was found many times. The chain couples TRBV6-5 to TRBJ1-1; D remains unclear. This CDR3 is built from 15 residues. The germline V gene has CDR1 MNHEY and CDR2 SVGAGI. Trimming shortened V by 4 bases and J by 0 bases, and 12 bases separated the two germline ends. CDR3 in amino acids: CASSSQAPVNTEAFF. The CDR3 region has the DNA TGTGCCAGCAGTTCCCAAGCTCCGGTGAACACTGAAGCTTTCTTT.

This clonotype has a count of ten or more. V and J are TRBV7-9 and TRBJ2-5; D ambiguous. Trimming took off 2 bases at V and 0 bases at J, with 16 bases between the two ends. The germline V gene has CDR1 SEHNR and CDR2 FQNEAQ (reference sequence). The CDR3 has 17 amino acids. CDR3 sequence reads: CASSLPPGPMYQETQYF. The CDR3 nucleotides read TGTGCCAGCAGCTTACCCCCCGGACCGATGTACCAAGAGACCCAGTACTTC.

This clonotype was counted ten times or more. The chain joins TRBV29-1 to TRBJ2-3; D is undetermined. V was pared by 3 bases and J by 1 base, with 8 bases between. Germline values: CDR1 SQVTM, CDR2 ANQGSEA. The CDR3 length is 13 residues. The CDR3 sequence: CSVEWRRTDTQYF. The CDR3 DNA follows: TGCAGCGTTGAGTGGAGACGCACAGATACGCAGTATTTT.

The chain links TRBV4-1 to TRBJ2-5; a weak D match, TRBD2 (6 bases). The CDR3 covers 13 residues. Germline CDR1 MGHRA, CDR2 YSYEKL. Between the trimmed V and J ends, which lost 1 base and 7 bases, there was a span of 10 bases. The CDR3 region has the DNA TGCGCCAGCAGCCAAGGCCAGGAGGGGACCCAGTACTTC. Residues: CASSQGQEGTQYF.

This clonotype was counted at least ten times. This rearrangement joins TRBV5-6 to TRBJ1-5; 9 bases map to TRBD1. There are 15 residues in the CDR3. With V trimmed by 3 bases and J by 3 bases, 4 bases remained unmatched. Germline V gives CDR1 SGHDT, CDR2 YYEEEE. CDR3 DNA: TGTGCCAGCAGCTCTGGGGACAGGGTCAATCAGCCCCAGCATTTT. Translated: CASSSGDRVNQPQHF.

This clonotype showed up many times. The V and J genes are TRBV7-8 and TRBJ2-1; tentative D call: TRBD2 (6 bases). Deletions cut 5 bases from V and 10 bases from J, with 15 bases between. This CDR3 is 13 amino acids long. From germline, CDR1 is SGHVS and CDR2 FQNEAQ. The CDR3 bases are TGTGCCAGCAGCCGTGTTACTGGGAGGGAGCAGTTCTTC. Encoded protein: CASSRVTGREQFF. Drawing the rest from reference TRBV7-8 and TRBJ2-1, the complete variable domain is GAGVSQSPRYKVAKRGQDVALRCDPISGHVSLFWYQQALGQGPEFLTYFQNEAQLDKSGLPSDRFFAERPEGSVSTLKIQRTQQEDSAVYLCASSRVTGREQFFGPGTRLTVL.

This clonotype was counted ten times or more. The chain carries TRBV2 and TRBJ2-1, with D perhaps TRBD2 (6 bases). The germline CDR1 and CDR2 sequences are SNHLY and FYNNEI. V lost 7 bases, J lost 3 bases, and 10 bases lay in between. The CDR3 sequence is 13 residues long. CDR3 sequence: CASNGRLYNEQFF. The DNA for the CDR3 is TGTGCCAGCAACGGGAGACTCTACAATGAGCAGTTCTTC. Complete variable domain (other parts from reference TRBV2 and TRBJ2-1): EPEVTQTPSHQVTQMGQEVILRCVPISNHLYFYWYRQILGQKVEFLVSFYNNEISEKSEIFDDQFSVERPDGSNFTLKIRSTKLEDSAMYFCASNGRLYNEQFFGPGTRLTVL.

This clonotype was seen many times. The chain links TRBV3-1 to TRBJ1-1; a possible D gene is TRBD1 (5 bases). V lost 0 bases and J 11 bases, leaving 19 bases between the germline ends. Germline values: CDR1 LGHDT, CDR2 YNNKEL (reference sequence). The CDR3 runs 15 residues. The DNA for the CDR3 is TGTGCCAGCAGCCAAGACGGGACCTCCCGGCGTGAGGCTTTCTTT. Translation gives CASSQDGTSRREAFF.

With respect to this clonotype: This may be a read error: a much more frequent sequence differs by one nucleotide. The rearrangement joins TRBV27 to TRBJ2-5; D unresolved. The J call may be mistaken, given a closer DNA end match to TRBJ2-1. CDR1 and CDR2 (germline): MNHEY, SMNVEV (reference sequence). The CDR3 contains 13 residues. CDR3 DNA: TGTGCCAGCAGTTTAAACGGTGGCAATAAGCAGTTCTTC. It specifies CASSLNGGNKQFF.

On this clonotype: A much larger clone lies one base from this, so it may be a read error. This rearrangement joins TRBV12-3 or TRBV12-4 to TRBJ2-3, with D hard to call. V shed 5 bases and J shed 0 bases, with 15 bases lying between them. The CDR3 covers 16 residues. CDR3 region: CASSLRGGLSTDTQYF. CDR3 bases: TGTGCCAGCAGTCTTCGCGGCGGCCTGAGCACAGATACGCAGTATTTT.

This clonotype was counted between two and nine times. This chain joins TRBV19 and TRBJ2-5, with D tentatively TRBD1 (5 bases). This CDR3 contains 15 residues. V was shortened by 9 bases and J by 2 bases, with 19 bases between the two germline ends. Per the germline V gene, CDR1 is LNHDA and CDR2 is SQIVND (reference sequence). CDR3 amino acids: CASWAAGFGQETQYF. In DNA, the CDR3 is TGTGCCAGCTGGGCGGCAGGGTTCGGGCAAGAGACCCAGTACTTC.

CDR3: CASREHTAGTDTQYF. In DNA form, the CDR3 reads TGTGCCAGCAGGGAGCACACCGCTGGCACAGATACGCAGTATTTT. The chain employs TRBV6-1 and TRBJ2-3; D is unclear. This CDR3 comprises 15 residues. Germline V CDR1 and CDR2: MNHNS, SASEGT. V lost 6 bases to trimming and J lost 1 base, with 14 bases between them.

This clonotype has at least ten counts. The V and J genes are TRBV2 and TRBJ1-5; no firm D call. CDR1 is SNHLY, CDR2 FYNNEI, per germline. V lost 5 bases to trimming and J lost 4 bases, with 12 bases between them. The CDR3 length is 14 residues. CDR3: CASSLGSLNQPQHF. DNA for the CDR3: TGTGCCAGCAGTCTCGGGTCCCTAAATCAGCCCCAGCATTTT.

This clonotype has ten or more counts. V usage is TRBV29-1 and J usage is TRBJ2-4; 7 nucleotides line up with TRBD2. The J segment lost 9 bases and the V segment lost 3 bases, leaving 5 bases of the junction unmatched. Germline assignment: CDR1 SQVTM and CDR2 ANQGSEA. CDR3 size: 12 residues. The CDR3 spells CSVEVRETIQYF. The DNA for the CDR3 is TGCAGCGTTGAGGTGCGGGAGACCATTCAGTACTTC.

This clonotype appeared many times. This chain joins TRBV10-3 and TRBJ2-1; possible D gene TRBD2, 6 bases. The DNA end is more similar to TRBJ2-5, so the J call may be wrong. The CDR3 totals 15 residues. Germline lookup yields CDR1 ENHRY and CDR2 SYGVKD. CDR3 protein: CAISDGSTSQETQYF. CDR3 nucleotide sequence: TGTGCCATCAGTGACGGGAGCACGTCGCAAGAGACCCAGTACTTC.

This chain connects TRBV9 to TRBJ2-2; 7 bases map to TRBD2. Looked up from germline, CDR1 is SGDLS and CDR2 is YYNGEE. The CDR3 totals 15 residues. The V and J ends lost 3 bases and 1 base, in that order; junction bases with no gene match: 3. CDR3 DNA: TGTGCCAGCAGCGGTGTAGCGGGGAACACCGGGGAGCTGTTTTTT. This translates into CASSGVAGNTGELFF.

This clonotype appeared many times. This chain connects TRBV29-1 to TRBJ2-7; D is unclear. The CDR3 is 14 amino acids. With 0 bases removed from V and 0 bases from J, the gap between germline ends came to 9 bases. Germline CDR1 is SQVTM and CDR2 is ANQGSEA. The CDR3 here is CSVEDPGTSYEQYF. In nucleotides, the CDR3 is TGCAGCGTTGAAGATCCAGGAACCTCCTACGAGCAGTACTTC.

This clonotype was recorded at least ten times. Here the CDR3 reads CSARDPGNSYNEQFF. The CDR3 DNA reads TGCAGTGCTAGAGATCCCGGGAATTCCTACAATGAGCAGTTCTTC. The chain is built from TRBV20-1 and TRBJ2-1; D is perhaps TRBD2 (5 bases). Trimming stripped 0 bases from V and 1 base from J, with 10 bases between. Germline lookup yields CDR1 DFQATT and CDR2 SNEGSKA (reference sequence). This CDR3 has 15 residues.

In regard to this clonotype: Since no conserved phenylalanine or tryptophan closes the CDR3, a read error is the likely cause. The V gene is TRBV20-1, the J gene TRBJ2-7; 8 bases align to TRBD1. The CDR3 covers 14 residues. Germline CDR1 reads DFQATT; CDR2 reads SNEGSKA (reference sequence). Germline trimming cut 6 bases from V and 6 bases from J; bases unmatched to any gene: 13. For the CDR3, the DNA is TGCAGTGCCAGACAGGGGACGGTCAAGGGCGAGCAGTACCTC. Protein product: CSARQGTVKGEQYL.